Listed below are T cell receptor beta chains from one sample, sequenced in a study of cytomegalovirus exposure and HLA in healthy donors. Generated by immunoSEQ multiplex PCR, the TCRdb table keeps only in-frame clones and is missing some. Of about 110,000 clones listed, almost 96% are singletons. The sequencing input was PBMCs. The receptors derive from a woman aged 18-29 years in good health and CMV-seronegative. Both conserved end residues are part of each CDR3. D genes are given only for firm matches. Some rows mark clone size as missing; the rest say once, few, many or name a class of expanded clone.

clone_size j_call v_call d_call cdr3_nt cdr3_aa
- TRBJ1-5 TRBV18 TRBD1 TGTGCCAGCTCACCAGGGACAGGGGGCGATCAGCCCCAGCATTTT CASSPGTGGDQPQHF
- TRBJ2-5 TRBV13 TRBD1 TGTGCCAGCAGCTGCCGGGACAGGGGGGAGGAAGAGACCCAGTACTTC CASSCRDRGEEETQYF
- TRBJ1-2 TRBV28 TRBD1 TGTGCCAGAACGGACGGGATTAGACAGGGAAGCTATGGCTACACCTTC CARTDGIRQGSYGYTF
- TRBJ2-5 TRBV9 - TGTGCCAGCAGCGCCCAGGGTGTATGGCGGGGTCAAGAGACCCAGTACTTC CASSAQGVWRGQETQYF
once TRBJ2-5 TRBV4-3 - TGCGCCAGCAGTCCACCGCGGGGTTTGCAAGAGACCCAGTACTTC CASSPPRGLQETQYF
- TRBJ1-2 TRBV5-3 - TGTGCCAGAAGTTCTATCAGGGTCTATAACTATGGCTACACCTTC CARSSIRVYNYGYTF
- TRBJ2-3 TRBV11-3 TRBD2 TGTGCCAGCAGCTCTAGCGGGGGGGCCGGCACAGATACGCAGTATTTT CASSSSGGAGTDTQYF
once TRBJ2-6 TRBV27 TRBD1 TGTGCCAGCAGCGGGGGACAGGGGCCCTTTGGGGCCAACGTCCTGACTTTC CASSGGQGPFGANVLTF
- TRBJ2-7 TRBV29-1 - TGCAGCGTTCGCGGGTTCCCGGAGAACTACGAGCAGTACTTC CSVRGFPENYEQYF
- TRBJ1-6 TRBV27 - TGTGCCAGCACCCAAGATGGACAGTCCTATAATTCACCCCTCCACTTT CASTQDGQSYNSPLHF
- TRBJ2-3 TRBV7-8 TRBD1 TGTGCCAGCAGCTTACAGGGGACAGGACGCACAGATACGCAGTATTTT CASSLQGTGRTDTQYF
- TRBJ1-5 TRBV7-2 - TGTGCCAGCAGCCCCGACAGACGACAGCCCCAGCATTTT CASSPDRRQPQHF
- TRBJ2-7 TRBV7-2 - TGTGCCAGCAGCTTCCGGGGCGGGGTGGGCTACGAGCAGTACTTC CASSFRGGVGYEQYF
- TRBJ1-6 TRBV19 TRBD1 TGTGCCAGTAGCGGGCCGGGACAGTATAATTCACCCCTCCACTTT CASSGPGQYNSPLHF
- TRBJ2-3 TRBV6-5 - TGTGCCAGCAAGCTTGGGGGAGGAGTGACAGATACGCAGTATTTT CASKLGGGVTDTQYF
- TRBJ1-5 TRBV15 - TGTGCCACCAGCACCTCCGTAGCCCAGCCCCAGCATTTT CATSTSVAQPQHF
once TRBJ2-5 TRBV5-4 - TGTGCCAGCAGCTTGGTCGACAAGCAAGAGACCCAGTACTTC CASSLVDKQETQYF
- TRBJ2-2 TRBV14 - TGTGCCAGCAGCAAAAGTTTAGCTCAGCTTTGGACTTCGAACACCGGGGAGCTGTTTTTT CASSKSLAQLWTSNTGELFF
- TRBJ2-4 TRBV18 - TGTGCCAGCTCAACACTGTTGGGAGCAACCAAAAACATTCAGTACTTC CASSTLLGATKNIQYF
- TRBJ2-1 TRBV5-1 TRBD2 TGCGCCAGCAGCCAGCTAGCGGGGGGATACAATGAGCAGTTCTTC CASSQLAGGYNEQFF
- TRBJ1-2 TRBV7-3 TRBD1 TGTGCCAGCAGCCAGGGGGCGCGGTATGGCTACACCTTC CASSQGARYGYTF
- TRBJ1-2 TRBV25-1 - TGTGCCAGCAGTGTCGACATAACAGCCAGCTATGGCTACACCTTC CASSVDITASYGYTF
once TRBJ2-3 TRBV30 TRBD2 TGTGCCCAGGGGGTAGCGGGGGGGCCTGATACGCAGTATTTT CAQGVAGGPDTQYF
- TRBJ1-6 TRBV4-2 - TGTGCCAGCAGCCAAGCTAAGGGGGTAAGTTCACCCCTCCACTTT CASSQAKGVSSPLHF
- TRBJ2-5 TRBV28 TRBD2 TGTGCCAGCACCTCCCGGGGCGGGGGGGAGACCCAGTACTTC CASTSRGGGETQYF
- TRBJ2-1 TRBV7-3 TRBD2 TGTGCCAGCAGCCCCCGGGGGGGGACTAGCGGGGGGCCAAGGTTTAATGAGCAGTTCTTC CASSPRGGTSGGPRFNEQFF
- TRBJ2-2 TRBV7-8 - TGTGCCAGCAGCTTAGAGCGGGACATGAACACCGGGGAGCTGTTTTTT CASSLERDMNTGELFF
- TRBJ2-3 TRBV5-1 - TGCGCCAGCAGCCTGGGGGGGGGCTGGGGCACAGATACGCAGTATTTT CASSLGGGWGTDTQYF
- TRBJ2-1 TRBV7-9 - TGTGCCAGCAGCTTAGGAGGGTATGGGGGGAAGAGTTACAATGAGCAGTTCTTC CASSLGGYGGKSYNEQFF
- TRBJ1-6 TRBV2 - TGTGCCAGCAAACCTAGGGGACAAAATTCACCCCTCCACTTT CASKPRGQNSPLHF
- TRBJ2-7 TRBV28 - TGTGCCAGCAGTTCAGGGGCCTACGAGCAGTACTTC CASSSGAYEQYF
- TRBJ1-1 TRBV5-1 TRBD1 TGCGCCAGCAGCTACGACAGGGGCAGAGCTGAAGCTTTCTTT CASSYDRGRAEAFF
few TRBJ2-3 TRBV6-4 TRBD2 TGTGCCAGCAGTGACGGTCGGCGCGGGGGGGGCACAGATACGCAGTATTTT CASSDGRRGGGTDTQYF
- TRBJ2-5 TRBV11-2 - TGTGCCAGCAGCTTAGAGTCTGGGCTCGAGACCCAGTACTTC CASSLESGLETQYF
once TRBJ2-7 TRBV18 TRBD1 TGTGCCAGCTCATCGGGACAGGGAACCTACGAGCAGTACTTC CASSSGQGTYEQYF
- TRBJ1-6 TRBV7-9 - TGTGCCAGCAGCTTATCCCCTAATCGGAATTCACCCCTCCACTTT CASSLSPNRNSPLHF
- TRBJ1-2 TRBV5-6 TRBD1 TGTGCCAGCAGCTTGGGGACCGGGACAGCTAACTATGGCTACACCTTC CASSLGTGTANYGYTF
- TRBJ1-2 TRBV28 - TGTGCCAGCAGGACCGTCGGGGAAACTAACTATGGCTACACCTTC CASRTVGETNYGYTF
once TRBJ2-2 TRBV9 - TGTGCCAGCAGCGCCACAGGGGAGGTGAGGTCCGGGGAGCTGTTTTTT CASSATGEVRSGELFF
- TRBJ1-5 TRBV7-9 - TGTGCCAGCAGCCTCGGCGGTCAGCCCCAGCATTTT CASSLGGQPQHF
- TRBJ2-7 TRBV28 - TGTGCCAGCAGTTTATCCCTCGACAACGAGCAGTACTTC CASSLSLDNEQYF
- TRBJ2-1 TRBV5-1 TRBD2 TGCGCCAGCAGCCGTGGTATAGCGGGGTCCTACAATGAGCAGTTCTTC CASSRGIAGSYNEQFF
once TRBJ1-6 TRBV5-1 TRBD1 TGCGCCAGCAGCCAGGGACAGGGGCGGGATTCACCCCTCCACTTT CASSQGQGRDSPLHF